This T cell receptor beta chain is drawn from a study of blood T cell repertoires in COVID-19. Study context: COVID-19 samples collected from the United States, Italy and Spain covered acute and convalescent phases. The analysed material was cDNA or gDNA that came from T cells, B-cell-depleted T cells, or PBMCs.

The germline gives CDR1 SGHVS, CDR2 FQNEAQ. V lost 6 bases and J lost 9; bases outside the gene matches: 10. The CDR3 covers 15 residues. Seattle researchers signed up patients amid active infection and tracked them longitudinally. Authors' methods: Estimation of nucleated cell counts relied on the amplification of reference gene primers. Clones were read by immunoSEQ multiplex PCR, and TCRdb kept only the in-frame ones, dropping some. V and J calls and clone size come straight from that table; D and trimming were deduced from the DNA. Of 55,000 to 65,000 clones listed, 80% to 90% are singletons. The chain carries TRBV7-8 and TRBJ1-5; 11 positions agree with TRBD1. The sequencing input was peripheral blood. The receptor was derived from a woman aged 55-70 years with COVID-19, enrolled during active disease. The CDR3 region has the DNA TGTGCCAGCAGGTACGGGACAGGGGGAAACGGGCCCCAGCATTTT. Translated: CASRYGTGGNGPQHF.